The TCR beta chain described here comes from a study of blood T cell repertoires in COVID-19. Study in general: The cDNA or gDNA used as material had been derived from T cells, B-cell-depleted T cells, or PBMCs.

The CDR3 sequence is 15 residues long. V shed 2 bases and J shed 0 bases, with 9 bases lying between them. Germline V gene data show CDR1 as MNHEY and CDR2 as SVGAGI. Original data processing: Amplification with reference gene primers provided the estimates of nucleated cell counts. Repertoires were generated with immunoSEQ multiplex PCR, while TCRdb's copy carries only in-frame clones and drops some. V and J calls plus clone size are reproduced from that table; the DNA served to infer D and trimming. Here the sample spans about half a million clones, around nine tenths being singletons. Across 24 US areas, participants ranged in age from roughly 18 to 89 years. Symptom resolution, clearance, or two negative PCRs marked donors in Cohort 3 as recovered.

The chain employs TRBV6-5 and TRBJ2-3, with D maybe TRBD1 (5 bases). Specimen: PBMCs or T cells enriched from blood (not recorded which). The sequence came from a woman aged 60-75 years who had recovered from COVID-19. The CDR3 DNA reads TGTGCCAGCAGTTACAGGGGATCTAGCACAGATACGCAGTATTTT. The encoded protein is CASSYRGSSTDTQYF.